The 17 T cell receptor beta chains in this list originate from one sample, sequenced in a study of neurological immune-mediated disorders. Stated time point: longitudinal time-point 2. TCRdb independently ran MiXCR on the 5' RACE reads; one entry per CDR3 protein. Of over 55,000 distinct CDR3 sequences listed, around 10% are singletons. Input material: PBMCs. The receptors here all came from a man aged 25 to 40 in good health.

This clonotype was seen at least ten times. The chain recombines TRBV9 with TRBJ2-5; D unclear. Germline V gives CDR1 SGDLS, CDR2 YYNGEE. The CDR3 has 14 residues. V was trimmed by 0 bases and J by 2 bases, leaving 8 bases between them. The CDR3 nucleotides read TGTGCCAGCAGCGTAGGGAACAGACAAGAGACCCAGTACTTC. It translates to CASSVGNRQETQYF. Full variable domain (missing parts from reference TRBV9 and TRBJ2-5): DSGVTQTPKHLITATGQRVTLRCSPRSGDLSVYWYQQSLDQGLQFLIQYYNGEERAKGNILERFSAQQFPDLHSELNLSSLELGDSALYFCASSVGNRQETQYFGPGTRLLVL.

This clonotype was seen many times. This chain uses TRBV27 with TRBJ2-7; D gene ambiguous. Germline V gives CDR1 MNHEY, CDR2 SMNVEV (reference sequence). V shed 5 bases and J shed 0 bases, with 11 bases lying between them. This CDR3 is 14 amino acids long. Here the CDR3 DNA reads TGTGCCAGCAGTCCAACAGTGGTCTCCTACGAGCAGTACTTC. It encodes CASSPTVVSYEQYF.

This clonotype was picked up many times. The chain employs TRBV20-1 and TRBJ2-2, with D perhaps matching TRBD1 or TRBD2 (6 bases each). Germline-derived CDR1 and CDR2 are DFQATT and SNEGSKA (reference sequence). The CDR3 covers 13 residues. The CDR3 protein is CSLEGEAPGELFF. The DNA of the CDR3 is TGCTCCCTTGAGGGGGAGGCCCCCGGGGAGCTGTTTTTT.

This clonotype was detected ten times or more. The chain couples TRBV29-1 to TRBJ1-1, with 7 bases aligning to TRBD1. The CDR3 has 16 amino acids. The V gene end was trimmed by 6 bases and the J gene end by 1 base; junction bases not matched to a gene: 14. Germline assignment: CDR1 SQVTM and CDR2 ANQGSEA. The CDR3, as DNA: TGCAGCGTCCGGGCCGGAGAGTCAGGGGGGAACACTGAAGCTTTCTTT. Translated: CSVRAGESGGNTEAFF.

This clonotype was counted at least ten times. This sequence joins TRBV20-1 and TRBJ2-1, with D tentatively TRBD1 or TRBD2 (5 bases each). The CDR3 is 10 amino acids. Germline V gene data show CDR1 as DFQATT and CDR2 as SNEGSKA (reference sequence). The V end lost 5 bases, the J end lost 13 bases, and 12 bases lay between the germline ends. CDR3 residues: CSAAWGFQFF. The CDR3 DNA follows: TGCAGTGCTGCGTGGGGGTTTCAGTTCTTC.

This clonotype was picked up many times. The chain recombines TRBV20-1 with TRBJ1-4; unclear D gene. CDR1 and CDR2 (germline): DFQATT, SNEGSKA (reference sequence). The CDR3 extends over 13 amino acids. V lost 3 bases and J 5 bases, leaving 10 bases between the germline ends. The CDR3 loop reads CSARAVENEKLFF. The CDR3 region has the DNA TGCAGTGCTAGGGCGGTGGAAAATGAAAAACTGTTTTTT.

This clonotype was counted ten times or more. V usage is TRBV28 and J usage is TRBJ2-7, with D uncertain. The CDR3 length is 14 residues. The V and J ends lost 4 bases and 1 base respectively, with 11 bases between them. Germline CDR1 is MDHEN and CDR2 is SYDVKM. The CDR3 DNA follows: TGTGCCAGCAGTTGGGCCCATTTTTCCTACGAGCAGTACTTC. This codes for CASSWAHFSYEQYF.

This clonotype occurred many times. The V gene is TRBV2, the J gene TRBJ1-1, with D unresolved. V lost 4 bases to trimming and J lost 1 base, with 10 bases between them. CDR3 length: 14 residues. CDR1 is SNHLY, CDR2 FYNNEI, per germline. In DNA, the CDR3 is TGTGCCAGCAGTGCTGTCGCCACGAACACTGAAGCTTTCTTT. It is translated as CASSAVATNTEAFF. Looking up the rest from reference TRBV2 and TRBJ1-1 gives the full variable domain: EPEVTQTPSHQVTQMGQEVILRCVPISNHLYFYWYRQILGQKVEFLVSFYNNEISEKSEIFDDQFSVERPDGSNFTLKIRSTKLEDSAMYFCASSAVATNTEAFFGQGTRLTVV.

This chain links TRBV5-1 with TRBJ2-1; 8 bases are a match to TRBD2. Germline CDR1 SGHRS, CDR2 YFSETQ. V shed 2 bases and J 8 bases; nucleotides not matched to a gene: 6. This CDR3 is built from 14 residues. The CDR3 here is CASSLEREGDEQFF. CDR3 sequence (DNA): TGCGCCAGCAGCTTAGAACGGGAGGGGGATGAGCAGTTCTTC.

This clonotype was observed a handful of times. The V call is TRBV19, the J call TRBJ2-1; D is unresolved. Trimming removed 4 bases at V and 4 bases at J, with 11 bases between. The CDR3 runs 14 residues. Germline V gene sequence: CDR1 LNHDA, CDR2 SQIVND (reference sequence). DNA of the CDR3: TGTGCCAGTAGTAGGGGTGCGTTTTACAATGAGCAGTTCTTC. Translated, it gives CASSRGAFYNEQFF.

This clonotype was detected many times. The V and J genes are TRBV24-1 and TRBJ1-3, with unresolved D. CDR3 size: 13 residues. With 9 bases removed from V and 0 bases from J, the gap between germline ends came to 8 bases. Per germline, CDR1 KGHDR and CDR2 SFDVKD. The CDR3 DNA sequence: TGTGCCACCGCAGGAGACTCTGGAAACACCATATATTTT. This codes for CATAGDSGNTIYF.

The table lists this clonotype with many counts. The chain recombines TRBV5-1 with TRBJ1-6; a possible D gene is TRBD1 (5 bases). V dropped 4 bases and J dropped 7 bases, with 12 bases sitting between them. CDR3 length equals 14 residues. In germline, CDR1 is SGHRS, CDR2 YFSETQ. DNA for the CDR3: TGCGCCAGCAGCGAAGGGACGGGCAATTCACCCCTCCACTTT. As protein: CASSEGTGNSPLHF.

This clonotype was detected ten times or more. J is TRBJ2-5 and V is TRBV7-2, with D possibly called TRBD1 or TRBD2 (5 bases each). CDR1 and CDR2 from the germline V gene are SGHTA and FQGNSA. The CDR3 length is 15 residues. V dropped 5 bases and J dropped 2 bases, with 15 bases sitting between them. This CDR3 is CASSPQRGLQETQYF. In DNA form, the CDR3 reads TGTGCCAGCAGCCCACAGAGGGGCTTACAAGAGACCCAGTACTTC. The full variable domain, with the rest looked up from reference TRBV7-2 and TRBJ2-5, is GAGVSQSPSNKVTEKGKDVELRCDPISGHTALYWYRQSLGQGLEFLIYFQGNSAPDKSGLPSDRFSAERTGGSVSTLTIQRTQQEDSAVYLCASSPQRGLQETQYFGPGTRLLVL.

The CDR3 protein is CASSGPRQGSGYEQYF. As DNA, the CDR3 is TGTGCCAGCAGTGGCCCTAGACAGGGGAGTGGGTACGAGCAGTACTTC. The V gene is TRBV6-1, the J gene TRBJ2-7; 8 nucleotides agree with TRBD1. Trimming cost V 4 bases and J 4 bases; bases outside gene matches: 12. CDR1 MNHNS and CDR2 SASEGT come from the germline V gene. The CDR3 has 16 amino acids.

This clonotype has at least ten counts. CDR3 sequence: CASRLGGGDPYEQYF. The CDR3 region has the DNA TGTGCCAGCCGCTTGGGGGGCGGTGACCCCTACGAGCAGTACTTC. The gene calls are TRBV12-3 or TRBV12-4 and TRBJ2-7; D tentatively fits TRBD1 or TRBD2 (6 bases each). The V end was cut by 8 bases, the J end by 2 bases, with 19 bases between. This CDR3 contains 15 residues.

A few counts support this clonotype. V usage is TRBV6-1 and J usage is TRBJ2-5, with 9 bases matching TRBD1. Germline loops: CDR1 MNHNS, CDR2 SASEGT. V lost 6 bases, J lost 6 bases, and 5 bases stayed unmatched. The CDR3 has 13 residues. CDR3 sequence (DNA): TGTGCCAGCAGACCTGGACAGGGGAAGACCCAGTACTTC. It translates to CASRPGQGKTQYF.

The rearrangement joins TRBV5-1 to TRBJ2-4; D is unclear. CDR1 SGHRS and CDR2 YFSETQ come from the germline V gene. V lost 0 bases and J 9 bases, leaving 10 bases between the germline ends. The CDR3 has 13 residues. The DNA for the CDR3 is TGCGCCAGCAGCTTGGAGTCTTGGGGCATTCAGTACTTC. It codes for CASSLESWGIQYF.